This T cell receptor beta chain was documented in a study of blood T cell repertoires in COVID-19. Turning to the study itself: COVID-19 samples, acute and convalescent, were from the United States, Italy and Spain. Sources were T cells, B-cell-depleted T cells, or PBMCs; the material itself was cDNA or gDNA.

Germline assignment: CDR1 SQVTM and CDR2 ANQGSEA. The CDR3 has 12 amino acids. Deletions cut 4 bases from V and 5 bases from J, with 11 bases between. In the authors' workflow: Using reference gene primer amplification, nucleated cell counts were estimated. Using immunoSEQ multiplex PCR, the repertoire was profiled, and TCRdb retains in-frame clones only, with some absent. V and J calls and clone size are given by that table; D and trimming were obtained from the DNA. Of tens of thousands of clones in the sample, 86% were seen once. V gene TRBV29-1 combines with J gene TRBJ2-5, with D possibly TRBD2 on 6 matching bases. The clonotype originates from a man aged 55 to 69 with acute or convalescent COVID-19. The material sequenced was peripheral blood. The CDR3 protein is CSVVWAGETQYF. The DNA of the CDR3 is TGCAGCGTTGTCTGGGCGGGGGAGACCCAGTACTTC. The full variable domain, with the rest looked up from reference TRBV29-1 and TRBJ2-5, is SAVISQKPSRDICQRGTSLTIQCQVDSQVTMMFWYRQQPGQSLTLIATANQGSEATYESGFVIDKFPISRPNLTFSTLTVSNMSPEDSSIYLCSVVWAGETQYFGPGTRLLVL.